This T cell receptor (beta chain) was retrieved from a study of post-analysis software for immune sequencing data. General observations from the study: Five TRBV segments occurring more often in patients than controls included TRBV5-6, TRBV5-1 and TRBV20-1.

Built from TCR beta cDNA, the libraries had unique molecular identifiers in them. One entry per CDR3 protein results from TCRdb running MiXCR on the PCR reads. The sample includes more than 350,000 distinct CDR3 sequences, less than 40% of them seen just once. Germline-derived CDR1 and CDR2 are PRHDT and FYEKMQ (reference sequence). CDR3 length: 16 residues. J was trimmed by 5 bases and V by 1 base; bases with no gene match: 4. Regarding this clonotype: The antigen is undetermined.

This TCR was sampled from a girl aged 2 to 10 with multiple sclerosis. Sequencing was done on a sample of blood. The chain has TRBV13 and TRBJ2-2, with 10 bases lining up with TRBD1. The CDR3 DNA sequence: TGTGCCAGCAGCTTAGTGTGGACAGGGGGAACCGGGGAGCTGTTTTTT. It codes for CASSLVWTGGTGELFF.